Presented here are 14 T cell receptor beta chains from one specimen sequenced in a study of blood T cell repertoires in COVID-19. This table comes from immunoSEQ multiplex PCR, and its TCRdb copy is limited to in-frame clones, with some not included. The repertoire holds under 250,000 clones, with about four fifths as singletons. Sequenced input: peripheral blood. The receptors here all came from a woman aged 40 to 49 with active or convalescent COVID-19.

This clone was seen a single time. The chain carries TRBV2 and TRBJ1-2; D perhaps matches TRBD1 (5 bases). The CDR3 is made up of 14 amino acids. Between the trimmed V and J ends, which lost 3 bases and 4 bases, there was a span of 12 bases. Germline CDR1 and CDR2: SNHLY and FYNNEI. The DNA for the CDR3 is TGTGCCAGCAGTGAGGCAGGGCTGGGCTATGGCTACACCTTC. Its protein product is CASSEAGLGYGYTF.

J is TRBJ2-5 and V is TRBV2; no clear D. This CDR3 is built from 12 residues. The V gene's germline CDR1 is SNHLY and CDR2 FYNNEI. V was pared by 7 bases and J by 7 bases, with 13 bases between. The CDR3 DNA reads TGTGCCAGCACAAAAACTGCATGGACCCAGTACTTC. Protein sequence: CASTKTAWTQYF.

This clone was found many times. The V gene is TRBV15, the J gene TRBJ2-5; D perhaps matches TRBD1 (7 bases). The CDR3 extends over 15 amino acids. Germline assignment: CDR1 LNHNV and CDR2 YYDKDF (reference sequence). The V and J ends lost 3 bases and 4 bases respectively, with 15 bases between them. The CDR3 reads CATSSYPQGGETQYF. CDR3 nucleotides: TGTGCCACCAGCAGTTATCCGCAGGGGGGAGAGACCCAGTACTTC.

This clone has only one observation. Being one base from a much bigger clone, this may be a read error. The chain couples TRBV7-9 to TRBJ2-6; TRBD1 matches at 8 bases. The CDR3 spans 15 residues. The germline gives CDR1 SEHNR, CDR2 FQNEAQ (reference sequence). J gave up 2 bases and V 5 bases, and 2 bases lay outside the gene matches. The CDR3 bases are TGTGCCAGCAGCGAACAGGGGGCTGGGGCCAACGTCCTGACTTTC. It specifies CASSEQGAGANVLTF.

The rearrangement joins TRBV3-1 (or the pseudogene TRBV3-2) to TRBJ1-6; 8 bases align to TRBD1. The CDR3 consists of 15 residues. Germline values: CDR1 LGHDT, CDR2 YNNKEL (reference sequence). V gave up 6 bases and J gave up 8 bases; unmatched junction bases: 9. The CDR3 DNA reads as TGTGCCAGCAGTCTAACAGGGGGAAAGGATTCACCCCTCCACTTT. Translating it yields CASSLTGGKDSPLHF.

The rearrangement joins TRBV6-5 to TRBJ2-7, with TRBD2 identical over 7 bases. The J segment lost 0 bases and the V segment lost 5 bases, leaving 7 bases of the junction unmatched. In germline, CDR1 is MNHEY, CDR2 SVGAGI. The CDR3 consists of 15 residues. The CDR3 loop reads CASSTPSGNSYEQYF. The DNA for the CDR3 is TGTGCCAGCAGTACCCCTAGCGGAAACTCCTACGAGCAGTACTTC.

V gene TRBV11-3 combines with J gene TRBJ2-5, with 9 bases lining up with TRBD1. There are 14 residues in the CDR3. Unmatched junction bases numbered 5, after V lost 5 bases and J lost 4 bases. CDR1 and CDR2 (germline): SGHNT, YENEEA. The CDR3 DNA sequence: TGTGCCAGCAGCAGGACAGGGGATGCAGAGACCCAGTACTTC. The encoded protein is CASSRTGDAETQYF.

Concerning this clone itself: Other nucleotide sequences from this sample produce the same CDR3. The rearrangement links TRBV24-1 to TRBJ1-2; TRBD1 agrees at 10 bases. This CDR3 contains 16 residues. CDR1 KGHDR and CDR2 SFDVKD come from the germline V gene. Germline trimming cut 3 bases from V and 2 bases from J; bases unmatched to any gene: 5. The CDR3 reads CATSDPGQGGNYGYTF. DNA for the CDR3: TGTGCCACCAGTGATCCCGGACAGGGGGGAAACTATGGCTACACCTTC.

The sample holds a few counts of this clone. The V call is TRBV6-5, the J call TRBJ1-2, with a weak D call TRBD1 (6 bases). Trimming shortened V by 4 bases and J by 9 bases, and 15 bases separated the two germline ends. Germline V gives CDR1 MNHEY, CDR2 SVGAGI. CDR3 length: 13 residues. The CDR3 loop is CASSSYQGRRYTF. The CDR3 DNA sequence: TGTGCCAGCAGTTCCTACCAGGGGCGGCGCTACACCTTC.

This CDR3 is CASWRQGDTEAFF. CDR3 sequence (DNA): TGTGCCAGTTGGCGGCAGGGTGACACTGAAGCTTTCTTT. This chain joins TRBV19 and TRBJ1-1; possibly TRBD1 for D (5 bases). The germline gives CDR1 LNHDA, CDR2 SQIVND (reference sequence). Trimming left V 8 bases short and J 3 bases short, with 13 bases between. The CDR3 extends over 13 amino acids.

The V gene is TRBV27, the J gene TRBJ1-1; 7 bases line up with TRBD1. With 4 bases clipped from V and 1 base from J, the junction kept 12 bases outside the gene matches. Germline V lookup: CDR1 MNHEY, CDR2 SMNVEV (reference sequence). There are 17 residues in the CDR3. CDR3 protein: CASSWKGNRGGNTEAFF. The CDR3 coding sequence is TGTGCCAGCAGTTGGAAGGGAAACAGGGGCGGGAACACTGAAGCTTTCTTT.

CDR3 sequence: CASSPPTATYEQYF. In DNA form, the CDR3 reads TGTGCCAGCAGCCCCCCGACAGCCACCTACGAGCAGTACTTC. The chain uses TRBV9 and TRBJ2-7; perhaps TRBD1 as D (5 bases). CDR3 length equals 14 residues. Germline V gene sequence: CDR1 SGDLS, CDR2 YYNGEE. Trimming took off 4 bases at V and 2 bases at J, with 13 bases between the two ends.

This chain connects TRBV4-1 to TRBJ2-5; 9 positions agree with TRBD1. The germline V gene encodes CDR1 MGHRA and CDR2 YSYEKL. This CDR3 has 13 amino acids. J lost 7 bases, V lost 4 bases, and 4 bases had no gene match. CDR3 in amino acids: CASSRTGVGTQYF. The DNA for the CDR3 is TGCGCCAGCAGCCGGACAGGGGTAGGGACCCAGTACTTC.

The gene calls are TRBV7-9 and TRBJ2-2, with a weak D call TRBD1 (5 bases). The CDR3 totals 15 residues. V shed 2 bases and J shed 7 bases, with 14 bases lying between them. Germline CDR1 SEHNR, CDR2 FQNEAQ (reference sequence). CDR3 region: CASSLSSRADGELFF. The CDR3 DNA reads TGTGCCAGCAGCTTATCTTCCAGGGCGGACGGGGAGCTGTTTTTT.